These 20 T cell receptor beta chains came from one sample sequenced in a study of blood T cell repertoires in COVID-19. Clones were sequenced by immunoSEQ multiplex PCR, and TCRdb holds only the in-frame ones, with some missing. The top ten clones hold 3.9% of a sample with 90,000 to 150,000 clones, more than 70% of them seen once. Sequenced sample: peripheral blood. These receptors were collected from a man in his 60s with acute or convalescent COVID-19.

This chain connects TRBV28 to TRBJ1-1; D uncertain. Germline CDR1 and CDR2: MDHEN and SYDVKM. V lost 2 bases, J lost 1 base, and 8 bases lay in between. The CDR3 runs to 14 residues. For the CDR3, the DNA is TGTGCCAGCAGTTTAGTACAGCAGAACACTGAAGCTTTCTTT. Amino acids: CASSLVQQNTEAFF.

The chain is built from TRBV29-1 and TRBJ2-7; 12 bases are a match to TRBD1. The CDR3 totals 15 residues. With 5 bases clipped from V and 5 bases from J, the junction kept 10 bases outside the gene matches. Germline V gives CDR1 SQVTM, CDR2 ANQGSEA. The CDR3 loop reads CSVFGGQGAGHEQYF. The CDR3 coding sequence is TGCAGCGTTTTTGGGGGACAGGGGGCGGGCCACGAGCAGTACTTC.

The chain combines TRBV11-2 with TRBJ2-5, with 11 bases aligning to TRBD1. The CDR3 has 15 residues. The trim removed 7 bases at V and 4 bases at J, leaving 8 bases unmatched. In germline, CDR1 is SGHAT, CDR2 FQNNGV. The CDR3 nucleotides are TGTGCCAGCACCCTCGGACAGGGGGCCGGAGAGACCCAGTACTTC. Residues: CASTLGQGAGETQYF.

As regards this clone: The junction departs from germline at one end; a sequencing error may be responsible. The V call is TRBV5-5, the J call TRBJ2-7; a weak D match, TRBD1 (7 bases). CDR3 length: 14 residues. CDR1 and CDR2 from the germline V gene are SGHKS and YYEKEE (reference sequence). The CDR3 protein is CASSTPGGPYGQYF. The CDR3 coding sequence is TGTGCCAGCAGCACTCCAGGGGGGCCCTACGGGCAGTACTTC. The full variable domain, completed using reference TRBV5-5 and TRBJ2-7, is DAGVTQSPTHLIKTRGQQVTLRCSPISGHKSVSWYQQVLGQGPQFIFQYYEKEERGRGNFPDRFSARQFPNYSSELNVNALLLGDSALYLCASSTPGGPYGQYFGPGTRLTVT.

This clone was counted at least ten times. The chain couples TRBV19 to TRBJ2-1, with 13 bases that match TRBD2. There are 16 residues in the CDR3. Germline V gene data show CDR1 as LNHDA and CDR2 as SQIVND (reference sequence). Losses at the gene ends were 3 bases for V and 7 bases for J; bases not matched to a gene: 6. As DNA, the CDR3 is TGTGCCAGTAGTATTGGACTAGCGGGAGTAAGGAATGAGCAGTTCTTC. It specifies CASSIGLAGVRNEQFF.

The chain combines TRBV28 with TRBJ2-7, with TRBD1 matching over 9 bases. This CDR3 has 15 residues. The J segment lost 1 base and the V segment lost 5 bases, leaving 6 bases of the junction unmatched. Germline V gives CDR1 MDHEN, CDR2 SYDVKM. The CDR3 region has the DNA TGTGCCAGCAGTAGCGCCGGGACAGGGTCCTACGAGCAGTACTTC. Translating it yields CASSSAGTGSYEQYF. Using reference TRBV28 and TRBJ2-7 for the parts outside the CDR3, the full variable domain is DVKVTQSSRYLVKRTGEKVFLECVQDMDHENMFWYRQDPGLGLRLIYFSYDVKMKEKGDIPEGYSVSREKKERFSLILESASTNQTSMYLCASSSAGTGSYEQYFGPGTRLTVT.

This chain's CDR3 is CASSYAGLHQPQHF. The CDR3 nucleotides are TGTGCCAGCAGTTACGCGGGGTTGCACCAGCCCCAGCATTTT. This chain connects TRBV6-6 to TRBJ1-5; D gene uncertain. Trimming stripped 2 bases from V and 7 bases from J, with 12 bases between. The CDR3 loop spans 14 amino acids. Germline V gene data show CDR1 as MNHNY and CDR2 as SVGAGI (reference sequence).

The chain carries TRBV6-5 and TRBJ1-1; D might be TRBD1 (6 bases). This CDR3 contains 11 residues. The germline V and J ends were trimmed by 6 bases and 8 bases, with 10 bases remaining between them. Germline lookup yields CDR1 MNHEY and CDR2 SVGAGI. CDR3 protein: CASSPGQEAFF. The DNA for the CDR3 is TGTGCCAGCAGCCCCGGACAGGAAGCTTTCTTT.

The genes are TRBV6-5 and TRBJ1-1; 10 nucleotides match TRBD1. This CDR3 is built from 15 residues. V lost 5 bases and J lost 7; bases outside the gene matches: 10. Per germline, CDR1 MNHEY and CDR2 SVGAGI. The CDR3 DNA reads TGTGCCAGCAGTCCTGGGACAGGGGCGGGTCGTGAAGCTTTCTTT. Translating it yields CASSPGTGAGREAFF.

This clone turned up a few times. The chain combines TRBV20-1 with TRBJ1-1, with a possible D match to TRBD1 (5 bases). The germline gives CDR1 DFQATT, CDR2 SNEGSKA (reference sequence). There are 11 residues in the CDR3. With 3 bases removed from V and 6 bases from J, the gap between germline ends came to 8 bases. This CDR3 reads CSARSRAEAFF. The CDR3 nucleotides read TGCAGTGCTAGGTCCAGGGCTGAAGCTTTCTTT.

V usage is TRBV28 and J usage is TRBJ2-7; a weak D match, TRBD1 (6 bases). CDR1 MDHEN and CDR2 SYDVKM come from the germline V gene. V lost 6 bases and J 4 bases, leaving 16 bases between the germline ends. The CDR3 has 14 residues. CDR3 DNA: TGTGCCAGCAGACCCGGGACACTTGTTTACGAGCAGTACTTC. Protein sequence: CASRPGTLVYEQYF. Variable domain in full (rest from reference TRBV28 and TRBJ2-7): DVKVTQSSRYLVKRTGEKVFLECVQDMDHENMFWYRQDPGLGLRLIYFSYDVKMKEKGDIPEGYSVSREKKERFSLILESASTNQTSMYLCASRPGTLVYEQYFGPGTRLTVT.

The chain is built from TRBV9 and TRBJ2-1, with unresolved D. With 4 bases removed from V and 3 bases from J, the gap between germline ends came to 14 bases. CDR1 is SGDLS, CDR2 YYNGEE, per germline. This CDR3 contains 15 residues. The CDR3 here is CASSSDSAGYNEQFF. Written as DNA, the CDR3 is TGTGCCAGCAGCTCCGACTCAGCCGGCTACAATGAGCAGTTCTTC.

The gene calls are TRBV6-5 and TRBJ1-5; D may be TRBD1 (6 bases). The V end was cut by 2 bases, the J end by 3 bases, with 11 bases between. Germline CDR1 MNHEY, CDR2 SVGAGI. This CDR3 region has 15 residues. The CDR3 DNA reads TGTGCCAGCAGTTACATGAGGGGGTCCAATCAGCCCCAGCATTTT. This sequence encodes CASSYMRGSNQPQHF.

The V and J genes are TRBV19 and TRBJ1-2, with 7 bases fitting TRBD1. This CDR3 region has 13 residues. Per the germline V gene, CDR1 is LNHDA and CDR2 is SQIVND (reference sequence). Trimming cost V 5 bases and J 8 bases; bases outside gene matches: 8. The DNA for the CDR3 is TGTGCCAGTAGTTCAACAGGGGCCGGAGGCTACACCTTC. This encodes CASSSTGAGGYTF.

This clone was seen a few times. This chain uses TRBV27 with TRBJ1-1, with 11 bases identical to TRBD1. This CDR3 is built from 16 residues. The V gene end was trimmed by 6 bases and the J gene end by 4 bases; junction bases not matched to a gene: 10. CDR1 and CDR2 from the germline V gene are MNHEY and SMNVEV (reference sequence). The CDR3 sequence: CASRSGTGGGGTEAFF. The CDR3 nucleotides read TGTGCCAGCAGATCCGGGACAGGGGGTGGGGGCACTGAAGCTTTCTTT.

The chain couples TRBV28 to TRBJ2-7, with D tentatively TRBD2 (6 bases). V was shortened by 5 bases and J by 6 bases, with 14 bases between the two germline ends. The CDR3 is made up of 13 amino acids. CDR1 is MDHEN, CDR2 SYDVKM, per germline. The CDR3 loop is CASSTTSPGEQYF. CDR3 nucleotides: TGTGCCAGCAGTACGACTAGTCCTGGCGAGCAGTACTTC.

This chain uses TRBV4-3 with TRBJ2-1; 8 bases align to TRBD2. V lost 1 base to trimming and J lost 11 bases; unmatched junction nucleotides: 4. The length of the CDR3 is 13 residues. The germline CDR1 and CDR2 sequences are LGHNA and YSLEER. The CDR3 DNA is TGCGCCAGCAGCCAAGCGAGCGGGGGACAGCAGTTCTTC. Its translation is CASSQASGGQQFF.

The rearrangement joins TRBV24-1 to TRBJ2-7; 7 bases match TRBD1. In germline, CDR1 is KGHDR, CDR2 SFDVKD. Trimming cost V 9 bases and J 0 bases; bases outside gene matches: 10. There are 15 residues in the CDR3. The chain's CDR3 is CATDPGDRASYEQYF. Here the CDR3 DNA reads TGTGCCACCGACCCAGGGGACAGAGCCTCCTACGAGCAGTACTTC.

The chain couples TRBV27 to TRBJ1-5; D gene uncertain. CDR1 is MNHEY and CDR2 is SMNVEV in the germline V gene (reference sequence). V lost 3 bases and J lost 3, with 15 bases in between. The CDR3 spans 16 residues. The CDR3: CASSFTAELSNQPQHF. The CDR3 nucleotides are TGTGCCAGCAGTTTCACGGCGGAGCTGTCCAATCAGCCCCAGCATTTT.

CDR3 sequence: CASSPWTGGAYEQYF. The CDR3 DNA reads as TGCGCCAGCAGCCCCTGGACAGGGGGGGCCTACGAGCAGTACTTC. The chain recombines TRBV5-1 with TRBJ2-7, with 10 bases that match TRBD1. The CDR3 is made up of 15 amino acids. V shed 4 bases, J shed 2 bases, and the junction held 6 bases outside the gene matches. Germline assignment: CDR1 SGHRS and CDR2 YFSETQ.